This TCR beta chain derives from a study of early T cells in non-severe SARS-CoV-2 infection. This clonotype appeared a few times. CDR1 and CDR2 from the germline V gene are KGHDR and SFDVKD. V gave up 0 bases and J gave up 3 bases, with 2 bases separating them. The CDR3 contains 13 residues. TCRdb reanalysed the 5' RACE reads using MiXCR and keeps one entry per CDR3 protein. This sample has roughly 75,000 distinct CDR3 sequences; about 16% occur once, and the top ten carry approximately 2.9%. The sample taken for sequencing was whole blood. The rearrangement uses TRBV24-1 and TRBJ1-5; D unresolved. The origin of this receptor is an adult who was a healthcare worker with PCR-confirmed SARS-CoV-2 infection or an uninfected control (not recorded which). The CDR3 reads CATSDLTNQPQHF. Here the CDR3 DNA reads TGTGCCACCAGTGATTTGACCAATCAGCCCCAGCATTTT.